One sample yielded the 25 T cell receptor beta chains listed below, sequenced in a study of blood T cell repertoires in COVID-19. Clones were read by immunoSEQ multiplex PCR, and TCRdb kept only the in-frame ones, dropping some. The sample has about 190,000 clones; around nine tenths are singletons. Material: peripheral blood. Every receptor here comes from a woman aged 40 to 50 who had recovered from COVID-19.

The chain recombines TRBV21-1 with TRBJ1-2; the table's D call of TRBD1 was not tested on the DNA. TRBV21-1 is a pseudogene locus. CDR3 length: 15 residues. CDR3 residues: CASSKGDRGPGGYTF. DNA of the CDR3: TGTGCCAGCAGTAAAGGGGACAGGGGGCCGGGAGGCTACACCTTC.

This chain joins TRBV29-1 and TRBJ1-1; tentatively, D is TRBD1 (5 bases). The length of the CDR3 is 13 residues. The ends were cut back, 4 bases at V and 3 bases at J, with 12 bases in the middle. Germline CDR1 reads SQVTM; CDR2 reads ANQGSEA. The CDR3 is CSVVGGGYTEAFF. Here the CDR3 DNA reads TGCAGCGTTGTCGGGGGAGGATACACTGAAGCTTTCTTT.

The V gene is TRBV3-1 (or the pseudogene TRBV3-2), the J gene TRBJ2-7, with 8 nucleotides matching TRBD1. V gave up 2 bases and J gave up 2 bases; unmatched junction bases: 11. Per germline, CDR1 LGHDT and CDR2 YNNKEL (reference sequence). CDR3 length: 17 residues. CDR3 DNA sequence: TGTGCCAGCAGCCAAACCCCCTGGAGGACAGGGACCTACGAGCAGTACTTC. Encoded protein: CASSQTPWRTGTYEQYF.

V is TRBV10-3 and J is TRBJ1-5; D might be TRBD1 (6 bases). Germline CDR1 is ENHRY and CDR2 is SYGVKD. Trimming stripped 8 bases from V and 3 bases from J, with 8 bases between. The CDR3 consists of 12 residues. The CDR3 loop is CAIGQLNQPQHF. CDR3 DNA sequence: TGTGCCATCGGACAGCTCAATCAGCCCCAGCATTTT.

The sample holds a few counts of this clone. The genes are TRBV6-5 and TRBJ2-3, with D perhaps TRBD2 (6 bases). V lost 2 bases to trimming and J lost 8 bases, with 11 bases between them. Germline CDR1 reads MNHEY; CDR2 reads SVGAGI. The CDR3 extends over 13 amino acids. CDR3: CASSYGTESTQYF. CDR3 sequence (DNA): TGTGCCAGCAGTTACGGGACTGAATCTACGCAGTATTTT.

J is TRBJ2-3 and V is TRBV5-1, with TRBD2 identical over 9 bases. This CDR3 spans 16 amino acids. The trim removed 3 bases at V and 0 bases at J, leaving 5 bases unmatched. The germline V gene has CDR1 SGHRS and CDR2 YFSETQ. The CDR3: CASSSLAGSSTDTQYF. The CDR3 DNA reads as TGCGCCAGCAGCTCTCTAGCGGGATCTAGCACAGATACGCAGTATTTT. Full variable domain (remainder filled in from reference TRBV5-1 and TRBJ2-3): KAGVTQTPRYLIKTRGQQVTLSCSPISGHRSVSWYQQTPGQGLQFLFEYFSETQRNKGNFPGRFSGRQFSNSRSEMNVSTLELGDSALYLCASSSLAGSSTDTQYFGPGTRLTVL.

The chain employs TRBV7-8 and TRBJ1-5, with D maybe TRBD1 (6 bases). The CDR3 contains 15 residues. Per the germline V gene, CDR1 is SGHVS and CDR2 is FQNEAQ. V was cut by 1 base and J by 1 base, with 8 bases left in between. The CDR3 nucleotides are TGTGCCAGCAGCTTAGATACAGGGAGCAATCAGCCCCAGCATTTT. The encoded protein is CASSLDTGSNQPQHF. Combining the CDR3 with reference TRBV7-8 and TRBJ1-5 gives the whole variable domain GAGVSQSPRYKVAKRGQDVALRCDPISGHVSLFWYQQALGQGPEFLTYFQNEAQLDKSGLPSDRFFAERPEGSVSTLKIQRTQQEDSAVYLCASSLDTGSNQPQHFGDGTRLSIL.

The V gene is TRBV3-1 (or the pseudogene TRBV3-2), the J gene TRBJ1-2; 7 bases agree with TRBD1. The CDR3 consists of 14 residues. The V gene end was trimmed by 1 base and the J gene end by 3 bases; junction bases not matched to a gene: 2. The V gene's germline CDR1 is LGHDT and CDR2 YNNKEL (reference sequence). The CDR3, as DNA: TGTGCCAGCAGCCAAGGGCAGGGGGACTATGGCTACACCTTC. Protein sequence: CASSQGQGDYGYTF.

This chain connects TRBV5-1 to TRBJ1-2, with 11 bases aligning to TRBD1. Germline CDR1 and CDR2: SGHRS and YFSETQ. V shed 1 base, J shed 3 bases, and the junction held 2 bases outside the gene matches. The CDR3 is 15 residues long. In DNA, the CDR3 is TGCGCCAGCAGCTTGAGGGACAGGGGGGACTATGGCTACACCTTC. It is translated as CASSLRDRGDYGYTF.

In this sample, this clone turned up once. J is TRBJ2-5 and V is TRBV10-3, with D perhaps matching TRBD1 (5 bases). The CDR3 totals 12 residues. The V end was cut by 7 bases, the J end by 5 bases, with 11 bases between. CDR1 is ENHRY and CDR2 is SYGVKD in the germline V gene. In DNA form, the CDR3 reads TGTGCCATCAAGACAGAAGGGGAGACCCAGTACTTC. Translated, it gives CAIKTEGETQYF.

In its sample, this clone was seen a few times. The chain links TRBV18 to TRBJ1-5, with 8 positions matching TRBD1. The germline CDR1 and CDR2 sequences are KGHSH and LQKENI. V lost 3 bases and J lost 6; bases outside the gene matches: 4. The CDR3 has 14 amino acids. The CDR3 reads CASSPDRAGQPQHF. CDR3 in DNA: TGTGCCAGCTCACCGGACAGGGCGGGTCAGCCCCAGCATTTT.

CDR3: CASTAVRGNTEAFF. The CDR3 nucleotides read TGTGCCAGCACCGCGGTACGGGGGAACACTGAAGCTTTCTTT. J is TRBJ1-1 and V is TRBV6-5; D not certain. The CDR3 consists of 14 residues. CDR1 is MNHEY and CDR2 is SVGAGI in the germline V gene. The V end was cut by 7 bases, the J end by 1 base, with 13 bases between.

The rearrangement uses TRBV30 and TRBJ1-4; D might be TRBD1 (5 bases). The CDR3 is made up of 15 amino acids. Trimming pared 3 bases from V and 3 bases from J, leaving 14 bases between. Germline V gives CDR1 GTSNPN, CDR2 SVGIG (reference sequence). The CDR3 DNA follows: TGTGCCTGGAGCTCTAGGGGCAAGTCTAATGAAAAACTGTTTTTT. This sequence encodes CAWSSRGKSNEKLFF.

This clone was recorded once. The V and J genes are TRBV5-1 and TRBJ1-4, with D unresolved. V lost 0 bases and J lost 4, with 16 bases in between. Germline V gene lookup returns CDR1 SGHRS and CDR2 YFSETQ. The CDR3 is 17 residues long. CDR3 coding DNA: TGCGCCAGCAGCTTGGACGGTGCGGTTACGCGTAATGAAAAACTGTTTTTT. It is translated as CASSLDGAVTRNEKLFF. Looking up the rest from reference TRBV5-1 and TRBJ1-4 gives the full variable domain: KAGVTQTPRYLIKTRGQQVTLSCSPISGHRSVSWYQQTPGQGLQFLFEYFSETQRNKGNFPGRFSGRQFSNSRSEMNVSTLELGDSALYLCASSLDGAVTRNEKLFFGSGTQLSVL.

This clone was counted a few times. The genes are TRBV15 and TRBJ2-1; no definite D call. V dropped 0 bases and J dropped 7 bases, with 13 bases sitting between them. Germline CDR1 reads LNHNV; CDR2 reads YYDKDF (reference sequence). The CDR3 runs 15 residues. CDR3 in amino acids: CATSRDSSLLNEQFF. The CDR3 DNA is TGTGCCACCAGCAGAGACTCGAGTTTGTTGAATGAGCAGTTCTTC.

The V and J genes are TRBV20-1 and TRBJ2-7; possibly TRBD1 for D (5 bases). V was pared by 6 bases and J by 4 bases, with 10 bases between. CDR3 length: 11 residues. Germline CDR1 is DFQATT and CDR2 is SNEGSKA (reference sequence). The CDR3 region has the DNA TGCAGTGCGTACAGGCTGTACGAGCAGTACTTC. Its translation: CSAYRLYEQYF.

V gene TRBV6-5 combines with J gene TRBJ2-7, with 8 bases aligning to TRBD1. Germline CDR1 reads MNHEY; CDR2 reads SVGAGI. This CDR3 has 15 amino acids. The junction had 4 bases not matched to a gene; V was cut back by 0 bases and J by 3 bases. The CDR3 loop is CASSYSNRGYYEQYF. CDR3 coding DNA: TGTGCCAGCAGTTACTCGAACAGGGGGTACTACGAGCAGTACTTC.

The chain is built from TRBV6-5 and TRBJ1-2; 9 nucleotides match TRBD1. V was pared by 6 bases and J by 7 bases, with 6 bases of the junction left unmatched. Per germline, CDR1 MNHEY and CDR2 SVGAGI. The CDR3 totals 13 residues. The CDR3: CASRQGQGAGYTF. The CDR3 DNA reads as TGTGCCAGCAGACAGGGACAGGGAGCTGGCTACACCTTC.

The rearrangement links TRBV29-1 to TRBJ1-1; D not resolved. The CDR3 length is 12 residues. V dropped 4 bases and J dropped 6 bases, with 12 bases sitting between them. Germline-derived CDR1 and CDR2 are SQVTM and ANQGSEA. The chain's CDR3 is CSVVVLSAEAFF. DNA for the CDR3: TGCAGCGTTGTGGTACTGAGCGCTGAAGCTTTCTTT.

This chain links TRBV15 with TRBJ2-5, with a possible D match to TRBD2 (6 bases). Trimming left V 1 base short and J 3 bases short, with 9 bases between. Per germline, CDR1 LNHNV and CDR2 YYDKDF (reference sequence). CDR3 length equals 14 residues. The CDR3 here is CATSRGRGEETQYF. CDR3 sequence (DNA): TGTGCCACCAGCAGAGGTCGCGGGGAAGAGACCCAGTACTTC. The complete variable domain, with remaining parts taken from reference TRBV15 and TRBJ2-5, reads DAMVIQNPRYQVTQFGKPVTLSCSQTLNHNVMYWYQQKSSQAPKLLFHYYDKDFNNEADTPDNFQSRRPNTSFCFLDIRSPGLGDTAMYLCATSRGRGEETQYFGPGTRLLVL.

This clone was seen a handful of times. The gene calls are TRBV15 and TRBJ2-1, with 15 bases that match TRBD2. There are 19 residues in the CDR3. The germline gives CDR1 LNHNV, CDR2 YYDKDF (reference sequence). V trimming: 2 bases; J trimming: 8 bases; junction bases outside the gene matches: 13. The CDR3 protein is CATSRFQGGLAGGPHEQFF. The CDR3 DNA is TGTGCCACCAGCAGATTCCAGGGCGGACTAGCGGGAGGGCCTCATGAGCAGTTCTTC.

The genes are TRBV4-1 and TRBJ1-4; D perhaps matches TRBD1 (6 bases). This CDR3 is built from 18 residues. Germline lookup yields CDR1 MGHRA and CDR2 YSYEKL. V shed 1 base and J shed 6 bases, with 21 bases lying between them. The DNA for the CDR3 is TGCGCCAGCAGCCAAGTCTTTAAAGAAACAGGGCGGGATGAAAAACTGTTTTTT. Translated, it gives CASSQVFKETGRDEKLFF.

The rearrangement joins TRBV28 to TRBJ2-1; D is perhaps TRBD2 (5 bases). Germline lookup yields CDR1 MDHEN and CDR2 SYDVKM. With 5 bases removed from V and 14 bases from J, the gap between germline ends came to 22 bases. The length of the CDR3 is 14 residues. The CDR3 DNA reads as TGTGCCAGCAGTCCCTCCCCCGGACTCGGCCGTGAGTTCTTC. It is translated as CASSPSPGLGREFF. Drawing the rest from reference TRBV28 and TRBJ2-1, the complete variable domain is DVKVTQSSRYLVKRTGEKVFLECVQDMDHENMFWYRQDPGLGLRLIYFSYDVKMKEKGDIPEGYSVSREKKERFSLILESASTNQTSMYLCASSPSPGLGREFFGPGTRLTVL.

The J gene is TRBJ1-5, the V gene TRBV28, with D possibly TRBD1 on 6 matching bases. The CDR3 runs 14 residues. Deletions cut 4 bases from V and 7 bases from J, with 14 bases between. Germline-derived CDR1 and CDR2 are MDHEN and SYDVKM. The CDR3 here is CASSSPTGVQPQHF. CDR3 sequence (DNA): TGTGCCAGCAGTTCCCCGACAGGAGTACAGCCCCAGCATTTT.

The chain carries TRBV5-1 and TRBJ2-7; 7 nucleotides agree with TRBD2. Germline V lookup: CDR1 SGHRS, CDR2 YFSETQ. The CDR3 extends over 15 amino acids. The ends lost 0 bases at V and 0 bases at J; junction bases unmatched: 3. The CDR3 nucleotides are TGCGCCAGCAGCTTGGGGGGCGGGAGCTCCTACGAGCAGTACTTC. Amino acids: CASSLGGGSSYEQYF.